Shown below are 23 T cell receptor beta chains from a single sample sequenced in a study of blood T cell repertoires in COVID-19. Data came from immunoSEQ multiplex PCR; TCRdb stores just in-frame clones and leaves some out. This sample has 200,000 to 300,000 clones; 82% occur once, and the top ten carry 4% to 5%. Sequenced: peripheral blood. These receptors were taken from a woman in her seventies with acute or convalescent COVID-19.

The CDR3 reads CASSSRDRVGNSPLHF. The CDR3 DNA is TGTGCCAGCAGCTCGCGGGACAGGGTTGGTAATTCACCCCTCCACTTT. The chain joins TRBV7-2 to TRBJ1-6; 9 bases are a match to TRBD1. Germline V CDR1 and CDR2: SGHTA, FQGNSA. CDR3 length: 16 amino acids. With V trimmed by 4 bases and J by 6 bases, 7 bases remained unmatched.

V gene TRBV29-1 combines with J gene TRBJ2-3; TRBD2 might be the D (5 bases). Trimming pared 7 bases from V and 0 bases from J, leaving 8 bases between. CDR3 size: 12 residues. The V gene's germline CDR1 is SQVTM and CDR2 ANQGSEA. The CDR3 coding sequence is TGCAGCGGAAGGACTAGCACAGATACGCAGTATTTT. This sequence encodes CSGRTSTDTQYF.

The chain is built from TRBV12-3 or TRBV12-4 and TRBJ1-2, with a tentative D call TRBD1 (5 bases). Trimming removed 7 bases from V and 4 bases from J, with 13 bases in between. The CDR3 is 13 residues long. The CDR3 reads CASKSGQGYGYTF. DNA of the CDR3: TGTGCCAGCAAGTCAGGGCAGGGCTATGGCTACACCTTC.

The DNA of the CDR3 is TGTGCCAGCAGCCAAAGGGGGACAGACTTGAACTATGGCTACACCTTC. The encoded protein is CASSQRGTDLNYGYTF. V and J are TRBV14 and TRBJ1-2; 7 bases are shared with TRBD1. Germline assignment: CDR1 SGHDN and CDR2 FVKESK. V gave up 2 bases and J gave up 2 bases; unmatched junction bases: 8. This CDR3 region has 16 residues.

This sequence joins TRBV5-1 and TRBJ1-4; D not resolved. Trimming left V 0 bases short and J 7 bases short, with 10 bases between. The CDR3 contains 14 residues. Germline V CDR1 and CDR2: SGHRS, YFSETQ. The DNA for the CDR3 is TGCGCCAGCAGCTTGGGAACTAGTGCTGAAAAACTGTTTTTT. Amino acids: CASSLGTSAEKLFF.

The chain joins TRBV7-2 to TRBJ1-1; TRBD1 aligns across 8 bases. Germline CDR1 is SGHTA and CDR2 is FQGNSA. V shed 7 bases and J 3 bases; nucleotides not matched to a gene: 7. The CDR3 is 14 amino acids. The CDR3 here is CASNGQGGDTEAFF. The CDR3 DNA follows: TGTGCCAGCAACGGACAGGGTGGGGACACTGAAGCTTTCTTT.

The V and J genes are TRBV30 and TRBJ2-5; weak D call: TRBD2 (7 bases). The CDR3 loop spans 15 amino acids. Germline-derived CDR1 and CDR2 are GTSNPN and SVGIG (reference sequence). Trimming took off 3 bases at V and 2 bases at J, with 16 bases between the two ends. The CDR3 reads CAWRGGGGVQETQYF. DNA for the CDR3: TGTGCCTGGAGAGGGGGGGGAGGGGTACAAGAGACCCAGTACTTC. Based on the CDR3 plus reference TRBV30 and TRBJ2-5, the full variable domain is SQTIHQWPATLVQPVGSPLSLECTVEGTSNPNLYWYRQAAGRGLQLLFYSVGIGQISSEVPQNLSASRPQDRQFILSSKKLLLSDSGFYLCAWRGGGGVQETQYFGPGTRLLVL.

Remarks on this clone: The same CDR3 is also encoded by other DNA sequences in this sample. V and J are TRBV29-1 and TRBJ1-1; 10 nucleotides align to TRBD1. Unmatched junction bases numbered 3, after V lost 6 bases and J lost 5 bases. Germline V gene lookup returns CDR1 SQVTM and CDR2 ANQGSEA. This CDR3 region has 12 residues. CDR3 DNA sequence: TGCAGCGTAGGGGACAGGGGAACTGAAGCTTTCTTT. Translating it yields CSVGDRGTEAFF.

The chain combines TRBV6-2 or TRBV6-3 with TRBJ1-4; D may be TRBD1 (6 bases). The CDR3 sequence is 15 residues long. Germline V lookup: CDR1 MNHEY, CDR2 SVGEGT. V lost 6 bases, J lost 1 base, and 12 bases lay in between. Here the CDR3 reads CASSPGQLTNEKLFF. The CDR3 coding sequence is TGTGCCAGCAGCCCAGGACAGCTAACTAATGAAAAACTGTTTTTT.

The chain employs TRBV7-9 and TRBJ1-6, with D tentatively TRBD1 (5 bases). Looked up from germline, CDR1 is SEHNR and CDR2 is FQNEAQ (reference sequence). The CDR3 has 14 residues. V dropped 0 bases and J dropped 6 bases, with 6 bases sitting between them. The CDR3 DNA reads as TGTGCCAGCAGCTTAGCTGACAGTAATTCACCCCTCCACTTT. Protein sequence: CASSLADSNSPLHF.

The chain uses TRBV6-2 or TRBV6-3 and TRBJ1-2; D gene uncertain. This CDR3 comprises 14 residues. The germline V and J ends were trimmed by 6 bases and 3 bases, with 14 bases remaining between them. Germline-derived CDR1 and CDR2 are MNHEY and SVGEGT. The CDR3: CASSSAGLDYGYTF. The CDR3 nucleotides read TGTGCCAGCAGCTCCGCGGGGTTGGACTATGGCTACACCTTC.

The chain's CDR3 is CASTITPRVSYEQYF. The CDR3 DNA reads TGTGCCAGCACAATTACACCCAGGGTATCCTACGAGCAGTACTTC. The chain couples TRBV5-5 to TRBJ2-7, with TRBD1 as a possible D gene (5 bases). V shed 6 bases and J shed 1 base, with 17 bases lying between them. Germline V lookup: CDR1 SGHKS, CDR2 YYEKEE (reference sequence). The CDR3 is 15 amino acids.

Here the CDR3 DNA reads TGTGCCAGTAGCGAACAGTCCAATCAGCCCCAGCATTTT. Amino acid sequence: CASSEQSNQPQHF. The V call is TRBV19, the J call TRBJ1-5; D call uncertain. The CDR3 loop spans 13 amino acids. Per germline, CDR1 LNHDA and CDR2 SQIVND (reference sequence). Trimming removed 6 bases at V and 3 bases at J, with 9 bases between.

This chain uses TRBV7-9 with TRBJ2-3; weak D call: TRBD2 (6 bases). Germline lookup yields CDR1 SEHNR and CDR2 FQNEAQ (reference sequence). Trimming shortened V by 2 bases and J by 2 bases, and 11 bases separated the two germline ends. The CDR3 has 15 residues. CDR3 DNA sequence: TGTGCCAGCAGCTTAAGGGACTTTTACACAGATACGCAGTATTTT. Amino acid sequence: CASSLRDFYTDTQYF.

The V and J genes are TRBV28 and TRBJ2-5; 10 bases align to TRBD1. Unmatched junction bases numbered 12, after V lost 10 bases and J lost 4 bases. The germline V gene has CDR1 MDHEN and CDR2 SYDVKM. This CDR3 is 15 amino acids long. The CDR3 nucleotides read TGTGCCACCCTTCCGGGACAGGGGATTAGAGAGACCCAGTACTTC. Protein product: CATLPGQGIRETQYF.

The chain links TRBV6-1 to TRBJ2-2; weak D call: TRBD2 (6 bases). Per the germline V gene, CDR1 is MNHNS and CDR2 is SASEGT. This CDR3 comprises 17 residues. The germline V and J ends were trimmed by 1 base and 5 bases, with 17 bases remaining between them. The CDR3 sequence: CASSEDFTGVRTGELFF. In DNA, the CDR3 is TGTGCCAGCAGTGAAGACTTTACGGGGGTACGGACCGGGGAGCTGTTTTTT.

The rearrangement uses TRBV7-9 and TRBJ1-2; 9 positions agree with TRBD1. The junction had 5 bases not matched to a gene; V was cut back by 1 base and J by 8 bases. The CDR3 runs 14 residues. Germline V gene sequence: CDR1 SEHNR, CDR2 FQNEAQ (reference sequence). The CDR3 loop is CASSLGTGAMGYTF. CDR3 coding DNA: TGTGCCAGCAGCTTAGGGACAGGGGCAATGGGCTACACCTTC.

The rearrangement links TRBV14 to TRBJ2-1; a weak D match, TRBD1 (6 bases). The germline CDR1 and CDR2 sequences are SGHDN and FVKESK. Trimming removed 6 bases at V and 9 bases at J, with 18 bases between. CDR3 size: 14 residues. The CDR3 spells CASRSLGVQGEQFF. In nucleotides, the CDR3 is TGTGCCAGCAGGTCCCTCGGAGTACAGGGTGAGCAGTTCTTC.

J is TRBJ1-1 and V is TRBV7-2, with 8 bases lining up with TRBD1. CDR3 length: 15 amino acids. The V and J ends lost 1 base and 0 bases, in that order; junction bases with no gene match: 1. Germline CDR1 is SGHTA and CDR2 is FQGNSA. The CDR3 loop reads CASSLGTGMNTEAFF. The CDR3 DNA sequence: TGTGCCAGCAGCTTAGGGACAGGGATGAACACTGAAGCTTTCTTT. The whole variable domain, remainder taken from reference TRBV7-2 and TRBJ1-1, is GAGVSQSPSNKVTEKGKDVELRCDPISGHTALYWYRQSLGQGLEFLIYFQGNSAPDKSGLPSDRFSAERTGGSVSTLTIQRTQQEDSAVYLCASSLGTGMNTEAFFGQGTRLTVV.

A few counts support this clone. The chain joins TRBV6-4 to TRBJ2-1, with 11 bases identical to TRBD2. In germline, CDR1 is MRHNA, CDR2 SNTAGT. With 6 bases clipped from V and 3 bases from J, the junction kept 4 bases outside the gene matches. The CDR3 extends over 15 amino acids. In DNA, the CDR3 is TGTGCCAGCAGCCCCGGGACTAGCGGCTACAATGAGCAGTTCTTC. Residues: CASSPGTSGYNEQFF.

This clone was detected once. This chain links TRBV19 with TRBJ2-2; 9 bases match TRBD2. This CDR3 comprises 17 residues. Germline lookup yields CDR1 LNHDA and CDR2 SQIVND (reference sequence). Trimming at V came to 3 bases and at J to 0 bases, leaving 5 bases not matched to a gene. CDR3 in DNA: TGTGCCAGTAGTATCAAAAGCGGGGGGTCGAACACCGGGGAGCTGTTTTTT. Its protein is CASSIKSGGSNTGELFF.

The CDR3 is CASGTGTGDGYTF. For the CDR3, the DNA is TGTGCCAGCGGCACCGGGACAGGGGATGGCTACACCTTC. The chain links TRBV6-5 to TRBJ1-2, with 10 bases fitting TRBD1. Trimming cost V 8 bases and J 6 bases; bases outside gene matches: 6. Germline V gives CDR1 MNHEY, CDR2 SVGAGI. The CDR3 spans 13 residues.

V usage is TRBV6-2 or TRBV6-3 and J usage is TRBJ1-1; 8 positions agree with TRBD1. Germline V lookup: CDR1 MNHEY, CDR2 SVGEGT. The trim removed 2 bases at V and 1 base at J, leaving 15 bases unmatched. The CDR3 totals 19 residues. CDR3 protein: CASSYPARGLTLGNTEAFF. The CDR3 region has the DNA TGTGCCAGCAGTTACCCAGCCAGGGGGCTGACATTGGGGAACACTGAAGCTTTCTTT.